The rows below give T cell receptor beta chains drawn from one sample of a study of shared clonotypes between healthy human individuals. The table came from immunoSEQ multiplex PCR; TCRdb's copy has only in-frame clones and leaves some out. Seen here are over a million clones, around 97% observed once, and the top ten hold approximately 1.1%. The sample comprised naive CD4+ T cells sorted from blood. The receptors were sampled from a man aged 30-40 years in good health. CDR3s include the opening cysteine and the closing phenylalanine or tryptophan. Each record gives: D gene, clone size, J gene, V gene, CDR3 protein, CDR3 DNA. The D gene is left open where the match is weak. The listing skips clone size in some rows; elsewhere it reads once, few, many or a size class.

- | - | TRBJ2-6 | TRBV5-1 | CASSQEAGRASGANVLTF | TGCGCCAGCAGCCAAGAAGCGGGCAGGGCCTCTGGGGCCAACGTCCTGACTTTC
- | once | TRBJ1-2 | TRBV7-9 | CASSLVGAWNGYTF | TGTGCCAGCAGCTTAGTAGGGGCCTGGAATGGCTACACCTTC
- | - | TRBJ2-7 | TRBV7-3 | CASSLGSFNLYEQYF | TGTGCCAGCAGCTTGGGCAGCTTCAACCTCTACGAGCAGTACTTC
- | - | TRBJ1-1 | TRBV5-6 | CASSLVWGGNTEAFF | TGTGCCAGCAGCTTGGTATGGGGGGGAAACACTGAAGCTTTCTTT
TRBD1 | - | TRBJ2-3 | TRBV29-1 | CSVEGSYRGIAVDTQYF | TGCAGCGTTGAAGGTAGTTACAGGGGAATAGCAGTAGATACGCAGTATTTT
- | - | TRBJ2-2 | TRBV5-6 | CASSLGPRPNTGELFF | TGTGCCAGCAGCTTGGGTCCCAGGCCGAACACCGGGGAGCTGTTTTTT
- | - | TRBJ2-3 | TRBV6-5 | CASSYGGTARDTQYF | TGTGCCAGCAGTTACGGTGGTACAGCGAGGGATACGCAGTATTTT
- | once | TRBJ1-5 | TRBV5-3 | CARSLGQPQHF | TGTGCCAGAAGCTTGGGGCAGCCCCAGCATTTT
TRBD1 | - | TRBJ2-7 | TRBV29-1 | CSVVTGKHEQYF | TGCAGCGTTGTGACAGGGAAGCACGAGCAGTACTTC
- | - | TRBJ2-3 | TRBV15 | CATSRGTMALTDTQYF | TGTGCCACCAGCAGAGGAACTATGGCCCTCACAGATACGCAGTATTTT
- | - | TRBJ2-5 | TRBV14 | CASSLQALGETQYF | TGTGCCAGCAGCCTTCAAGCTTTGGGAGAGACCCAGTACTTC
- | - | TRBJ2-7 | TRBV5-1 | CASSLAGTRDEQYF | TGCGCCAGCAGCTTGGCAGGTACCCGCGACGAGCAGTACTTC
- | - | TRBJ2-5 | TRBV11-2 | CASSLSPSGETQYF | TGTGCCAGCAGCTTAAGTCCCAGCGGGGAGACCCAGTACTTC
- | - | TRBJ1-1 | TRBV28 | CASSLRGATHEAFF | TGTGCCAGCAGTTTGCGGGGCGCGACCCATGAAGCTTTCTTT
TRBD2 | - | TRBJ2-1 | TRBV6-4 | CASRRGASGILDNEQFF | TGTGCCAGCAGAAGGGGGGCTAGCGGGATTTTAGACAATGAGCAGTTCTTC
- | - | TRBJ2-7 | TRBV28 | CASVPSGGPEQYF | TGTGCCAGCGTCCCCTCAGGAGGCCCCGAGCAGTACTTC
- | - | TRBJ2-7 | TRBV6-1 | CASRDKERLSYEQYF | TGTGCCAGCAGGGATAAAGAGAGGCTCTCCTACGAGCAGTACTTC
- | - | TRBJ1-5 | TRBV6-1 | CASSEDTGWEANQPQHF | TGTGCCAGCAGTGAAGATACGGGCTGGGAGGCCAATCAGCCCCAGCATTTT
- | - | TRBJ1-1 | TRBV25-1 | CASSELTERGTEAFF | TGTGCCAGCAGTGAACTCACGGAGAGGGGCACTGAAGCTTTCTTT
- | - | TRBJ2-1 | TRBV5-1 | CASSLQLPSYNEQFF | TGCGCCAGCAGCTTACAGCTCCCTTCCTACAATGAGCAGTTCTTC
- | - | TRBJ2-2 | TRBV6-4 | CASSDQPSAGELFF | TGTGCCAGCAGTGACCAGCCGAGCGCCGGGGAGCTGTTTTTT
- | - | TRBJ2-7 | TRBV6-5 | CASTKGGIYEQYF | TGTGCCAGCACCAAGGGTGGCATCTACGAGCAGTACTTC
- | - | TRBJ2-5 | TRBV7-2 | CASSLGVYRGETQYF | TGTGCCAGCAGCTTAGGAGTTTATCGCGGGGAGACCCAGTACTTC
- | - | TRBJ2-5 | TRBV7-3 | CASSSRGRRWETQYF | TGTGCCAGCAGCTCCCGTGGCCGGCGATGGGAGACCCAGTACTTC
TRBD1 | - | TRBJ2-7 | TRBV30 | CAWAGQGFYEQYF | TGTGCCTGGGCTGGACAGGGCTTCTACGAGCAGTACTTC